The 7 T cell receptor beta chains reported below all come from one sample, sequenced in a study of blood T cell repertoires in COVID-19 (dated by TCRdb to 2019 to 2021). The library was made by the immunoSEQ multiplex PCR assay. TCRdb took over this immuneACCESS table, retaining in-frame rearrangements with V and J assigned. Such tables are incomplete; in checked studies, under half of the missing clones stem from an unresolved V gene, and the remainder is unexplained. A total of some 63,000 clones appear in this sample, approximately 85% of them only once. The top ten clones comprise around 18% of the sample. Specimen: peripheral blood. These receptors were collected from a human donor in a cohort sampled during active COVID-19.

The DNA for the CDR3 is TGTGCCATAAGAGGCGGGGAGGGGTCGCGGAATGAGCAGTTCTTC. It codes for CAIRGGEGSRNEQFF. The V gene is TRBV7-2, the J gene TRBJ2-1, with TRBD2 identical over 7 bases. The CDR3 contains 15 residues. The J segment lost 7 bases and the V segment lost 10 bases, leaving 16 bases of the junction unmatched. From germline, CDR1 is SGHTA and CDR2 FQGNSA.

CDR3 loop: CASSELAGNTDTQYF. The CDR3 DNA reads as TGTGCCAGCAGCGAGTTAGCGGGGAACACAGATACGCAGTATTTT. V is TRBV2 and J is TRBJ2-3, with TRBD2 matching over 8 bases. Unmatched junction bases numbered 7, after V lost 6 bases and J lost 2 bases. The CDR3 contains 15 residues. The germline V gene has CDR1 SNHLY and CDR2 FYNNEI.

This chain connects TRBV21-1 to TRBJ2-7; TRBD2, the D gene given by the table, was not confirmed from the DNA. TRBV21-1 is tagged as a pseudogene. CDR3 size: 12 residues. DNA of the CDR3: TGTGCCAGCGCGGGGAGTGCCTACGAGCAGTACTTC. It translates to CASAGSAYEQYF.

The chain uses TRBV7-2 and TRBJ2-5; TRBD2 matches 12 bases. Trimming at V came to 5 bases and at J to 2 bases, leaving 9 bases not matched to a gene. This CDR3 region has 17 residues. In germline, CDR1 is SGHTA, CDR2 FQGNSA. CDR3 in amino acids: CASSAQPSGGGQETQYF. CDR3 nucleotides: TGTGCCAGCAGCGCCCAACCTAGCGGGGGGGGACAAGAGACCCAGTACTTC.

The CDR3 spells CASRDGAGGPNTQYF. DNA for the CDR3: TGCGCCAGCAGGGATGGGGCGGGGGGGCCGAATACGCAGTATTTT. The genes are TRBV5-1 and TRBJ2-3, with 9 bases matching TRBD2. The CDR3 runs to 15 residues. CDR1 is SGHRS and CDR2 is YFSETQ in the germline V gene. Unmatched junction bases numbered 11, after V lost 5 bases and J lost 7 bases.

The chain has TRBV19 and TRBJ2-1; 10 bases map to TRBD2. The CDR3 runs to 16 residues. Germline V gives CDR1 LNHDA, CDR2 SQIVND (reference sequence). V lost 3 bases to trimming and J lost 4 bases; unmatched junction nucleotides: 6. The CDR3 reads CASSIPSGGSYNEQFF. The CDR3 nucleotides read TGTGCCAGTAGTATCCCTAGCGGGGGTTCATACAATGAGCAGTTCTTC.

V usage is TRBV30 and J usage is TRBJ2-5; tentatively, D is TRBD2 (5 bases). V gave up 7 bases and J gave up 3 bases, with 15 bases separating them. In germline, CDR1 is GTSNPN, CDR2 SVGIG (reference sequence). There are 13 residues in the CDR3. The CDR3 DNA follows: TGTGCCTTAAGACTAAACCCAAAAGAGACCCAGTACTTC. Encoded protein: CALRLNPKETQYF.